This T cell receptor beta chain was sequenced for a study of blood T cell repertoires in COVID-19 (dated by TCRdb to the early 2020s). With regard to the full study: Samples from collaborators originated in the United States, Italy and Spain and spanned both the acute and convalescent phases of COVID-19. The prospective study material was composed of cDNA or gDNA derived from T cells, B-cell-depleted T cells, or PBMCs. Subjects who had been exposed to COVID-19, were actively infected with it, or had recovered from it provided the deeply sampled blood TCRbeta repertoires that made up the dataset. The repertoires were released in a freely available public database meant as a resource for research on the immune response to SARS-CoV-2. The samples were drawn from the first 160 participants of the ongoing ImmuneRACE study and from 1,254 subjects provided by 6 global collaborators. Nearly every sample came with metadata listing a de-identified subject ID, COVID-19 status, age in years and sex. Where available, HLA class I and class II types were taken from metadata supplied by the sample provider and were not determined by assay-based typing.

TCRbeta CDR3 regions were amplified from genomic DNA by means of the immunoSEQ Assay, a bias-controlled multiplex PCR. Concerning the study's data processing: Within the assay, amplification of reference gene primers was used to estimate how many nucleated cells each sample contained. To quantify the absolute abundance of each unique TCRbeta CDR3 rearrangement, sequence reads were collapsed and filtered. For each sample, productive Simpson clonality was calculated as the square root of Simpson's diversity index over productive rearrangements. The immuneACCESS repertoire file appears here via TCRdb, limited to in-frame rearrangements. These files lack a portion of the clones; in checked studies, under half of the deficit traces to unresolved V genes, and the cause of the others is not known. The V and J calls and clone size come from that table; D and trimming were worked out from the DNA. The sample data list about 100,000 clones, and 75% to 90% of these were observed just once. In total, the top ten clones hold more than 5% of the sample.

Reading from cysteine to phenylalanine, the CDR3 counts 14 amino acids. Kept here is only the CDR3 DNA, which spans 42 bases and is read in frame from base 1. CDR1 and CDR2 are read off the germline V gene as SNHLY and FYNNEI. V is pruned by 8 bases and J by 3 bases, leaving 5 bases of the junction without a gene match. The full study reports these points: Clinical and demographic metadata were provided uncurated, with the amount varying by source and participant.

This clone came up once. It lacks a known antigen. Base qualities are not recorded, but no much larger clone differs from it by a single base. One collaborating source in Seattle enrolled patients while the patients were actively infected and followed the patients over time throughout the course of disease. The collaborating institutions used their own protocols to collect whole blood in K2EDTA tubes. For TCRbeta analysis, collaborators shipped samples as frozen whole blood, isolated PBMCs, or DNA extracted from either of those sample types. The source is a woman aged 50 to 60 with COVID-19, enrolled during active disease. The chain links TRBV2 with TRBJ2-1, and 9 junction bases match TRBD2. The sample comprised peripheral blood. The CDR3 protein: CASARTSDYNEQFF. The DNA reads as follows: TGTGCCAGCGCCCGGACTAGCGACTACAATGAGCAGTTCTTC.